This T cell receptor beta chain was profiled in a study of CD8 T cells in ankylosing spondylitis. Ten or more counts support this clonotype. One entry per CDR3 protein, called by TCRdb with MiXCR from the 5' RACE reads. The sample has about 39,000 distinct CDR3 sequences, 9% to 12% seen once. This sequence originates from a male donor with ankylosing spondylitis or in good health (not recorded which). Sequencing was performed on blood, either unsorted or a sorted T cell fraction (not recorded which).

As DNA, the CDR3 is TGCGCCAGCAGCTTCGGGCAGGTGAACACCGGGGAGCTGTTTTTT. As protein: CASSFGQVNTGELFF. The chain employs TRBV5-1 and TRBJ2-2; D is unclear. This CDR3 has 15 amino acids. Germline CDR1 is SGHRS and CDR2 is YFSETQ. V gave up 2 bases and J gave up 1 base, with 9 bases separating them. The full variable domain, with the rest looked up from reference TRBV5-1 and TRBJ2-2, is KAGVTQTPRYLIKTRGQQVTLSCSPISGHRSVSWYQQTPGQGLQFLFEYFSETQRNKGNFPGRFSGRQFSNSRSEMNVSTLELGDSALYLCASSFGQVNTGELFFGEGSRLTVL.